This T cell receptor beta chain emerged from a study of CD8 T cells in Susac syndrome (dated by TCRdb to between 2018 and 2021). A note on the overall study: The study used repertoire sequencing to test whether antigen drove CD8+ T cell activation and differentiation in Susac syndrome.

With regard to this clonotype: Its antigen is still unknown. The sample holds no much larger clone one base away, and base qualities are not on file.

Peripheral blood CD8+ and CD4+ T cells from healthy donors, Susac syndrome patients and multiple sclerosis patients were profiled by high-throughput TCR beta sequencing. Treatment-naive patients with stable or active relapsing-remitting disease fulfilling revised McDonald criteria were used as multiple sclerosis controls. CD8+ TEMRA cells were enriched by FACS, while bulk CD8+ and CD4+ T cells were purified by magnetic negative isolation. Blood was drawn into EDTA tubes, processed within 24 hours, and PBMCs were isolated by density gradient centrifugation. PBMCs intended for TCR sequencing were cryopreserved in liquid nitrogen and thawed later in a water bath at 37 degrees C. Purity of sorted or isolated CD4+, CD8+ and CD8+ TEMRA cells was at least 90%. The study at large found these results: The number of individuals in the TCR sequencing and HLA analysis was acknowledged as relatively small.

The CDR3, from cysteine to phenylalanine, totals 12 residues. This entry keeps only the CDR3 DNA: 36 bases, framed from base 1. From a lookup of the germline V gene (reference sequence), CDR1 and CDR2 are SEHNR and FQNEAQ. V and J are truncated by 4 bases and 12 bases respectively, leaving an intervening sequence of 13 bases. RNA was extracted using the RNeasy kit, and 0.5 to 1 microgram was reverse transcribed with random hexamers. The immunoSEQ multiplex PCR assay, covering 54 Vbeta and 13 Jbeta segments, was used to amplify TCR beta CDR3 regions. PCR amplification bias was corrected using a synthetic template baseline for primer optimization and computational correction. The authors processed their data as follows. Reads were annotated to V, D and J genes according to IMGT and were analyzed with immunoSEQ Analyzer, with only productive sequences retained. Clonality was calculated as one minus the Shannon entropy normalized by log2 of the number of productive unique sequences. For each patient and control, public and private clones were evaluated within the 100 most prevalent clones. Clones were defined as Susac-specific when absent from the healthy and MS cohorts, from roughly 1,000 published viral clones and from other ImmuneACCESS disease sequences. The public reads were reanalyzed by TCRdb: fastp trimming at Q25, MiXCR alignment, in-frame beta chains only. Every distinct CDR3 protein forms one entry, paired with its most common genes and DNA. The V and J calls shown here were made by TCRdb, not taken from the authors' results. Here the sample has 150,000 to 250,000 distinct CDR3 sequences; about 95% occur a single time. Approximately 0.097% of the sample goes to the ten largest clones.

The clonotype was recovered from a human donor with multiple sclerosis. The V and J genes are TRBV7-9 and TRBJ2-1, with no reliable assignment of the D segment. The sequencing input was CD4+ T cells from PBMCs. The CDR3 amino acid sequence is: CASSSTLKGQFF. The DNA is TGTGCCAGCAGCTCCACTCTTAAGGGGCAGTTCTTC.